The 29 T cell receptor beta chains listed next were all sequenced from one sample in a study of OX40 agonist ivuxolimab in advanced cancers. TCRdb's table, derived via immunoSEQ multiplex PCR, lists solely in-frame clones and lacks some. The table has under 45,000 clones, roughly four fifths seen once. Sequenced material: CD4+ or CD8+ T cells sorted from blood, taken in a trial of the OX40 agonist ivuxolimab. The source is an adult with an advanced solid tumor such as melanoma, head and neck, liver or kidney cancer.

The chain employs TRBV6-6 and TRBJ1-5; D not certain. The CDR3 length is 13 residues. The germline gives CDR1 MNHNY, CDR2 SVGAGI (reference sequence). V gave up 8 bases and J gave up 9 bases, with 17 bases separating them. CDR3 DNA sequence: TGTGCCAGCTCAAGGGTAAGCGAGCGGCCCCAGCATTTT. It encodes CASSRVSERPQHF.

The rearrangement uses TRBV11-3 and TRBJ2-1, with 14 nucleotides matching TRBD2. The trim removed 5 bases at V and 7 bases at J, leaving 4 bases unmatched. The CDR3 loop spans 15 amino acids. CDR1 is SGHNT and CDR2 is YENEEA in the germline V gene. Written as DNA, the CDR3 is TGTGCCAGCAGCCCCCGACTAGCGGGAGGGAATGAGCAGTTCTTC. This codes for CASSPRLAGGNEQFF.

V and J are TRBV29-1 and TRBJ2-7; D not certain. CDR3 length equals 13 residues. V was clipped by 4 bases and J by 0 bases, with 10 bases between them. Germline CDR1 SQVTM, CDR2 ANQGSEA. CDR3 bases: TGCAGCGTTGTGCGCGAAAGCTCCTACGAGCAGTACTTC. Its protein is CSVVRESSYEQYF.

This chain uses TRBV18 with TRBJ1-1; D is ambiguous. This CDR3 is built from 14 residues. CDR1 is KGHSH, CDR2 LQKENI, per germline. V was cut by 5 bases and J by 0 bases, with 10 bases left in between. CDR3 sequence: CASSATTMNTEAFF. In DNA, the CDR3 is TGTGCCAGCTCAGCGACAACTATGAACACTGAAGCTTTCTTT.

The V gene is TRBV29-1, the J gene TRBJ1-1; a weak D match, TRBD1 (5 bases). Germline CDR1 is SQVTM and CDR2 is ANQGSEA. This CDR3 region has 13 residues. The V gene lost 7 bases and the J gene lost 4 bases, with 16 bases spanning the gap. CDR3 nucleotide sequence: TGCAGCGCGTCGACAGTCGAGGTCACTGAAGCTTTCTTT. Translating it yields CSASTVEVTEAFF.

This rearrangement joins TRBV7-2 to TRBJ1-1, with D unresolved. The CDR3 covers 14 residues. The V gene's germline CDR1 is SGHTA and CDR2 FQGNSA. The V end lost 5 bases, the J end lost 0 bases, and 10 bases lay between the germline ends. The CDR3 sequence is CASSAPYVNTEAFF. In DNA form, the CDR3 reads TGTGCCAGCAGCGCCCCTTATGTGAACACTGAAGCTTTCTTT.

The CDR3 reads CASSQAGGDRDRGYTF. The DNA of the CDR3 is TGCGCCAGCAGCCAAGCAGGGGGGGACAGGGACCGCGGCTACACCTTC. V is TRBV4-3 and J is TRBJ1-2; 9 bases fit TRBD1. The CDR3 totals 16 residues. The V and J ends lost 1 base and 8 bases, in that order; junction bases with no gene match: 11. Germline CDR1 is LGHNA and CDR2 is YSLEER.

This chain joins TRBV5-6 and TRBJ2-3, with 7 bases that match TRBD1. CDR1 SGHDT and CDR2 YYEEEE come from the germline V gene. The CDR3 loop spans 15 amino acids. V shed 7 bases, J shed 5 bases, and the junction held 13 bases outside the gene matches. CDR3 DNA sequence: TGTGCCAGCTCCCCCAACAGGGGTAAGAAAGATACGCAGTATTTT. Encoded protein: CASSPNRGKKDTQYF.

This clone was counted only a few times. The J gene is TRBJ1-1, the V gene TRBV10-3, with D possibly TRBD1 on 5 matching bases. Germline V CDR1 and CDR2: ENHRY, SYGVKD. V shed 0 bases and J shed 4 bases, with 12 bases lying between them. This CDR3 spans 15 amino acids. Written as DNA, the CDR3 is TGTGCCATCAGTGAGTCGGGGGGAAGGGGCACTGAAGCTTTCTTT. Its translation is CAISESGGRGTEAFF.

The chain links TRBV7-9 to TRBJ2-1; 10 positions match TRBD2. This CDR3 comprises 13 residues. J lost 10 bases, V lost 8 bases, and 8 bases had no gene match. Germline V gives CDR1 SEHNR, CDR2 FQNEAQ (reference sequence). CDR3 coding DNA: TGTGCCAGCGAGATAGCGGGAGGAACCGAGCAGTTCTTC. Translation gives CASEIAGGTEQFF.

This sequence joins TRBV10-3 and TRBJ2-3; D may be TRBD2 (5 bases). The V and J ends lost 3 bases and 8 bases respectively, with 15 bases between them. Germline V lookup: CDR1 ENHRY, CDR2 SYGVKD. The CDR3 has 14 residues. The CDR3 nucleotides read TGTGCCATCAGTGATACCGGGATCAGCGGTACGCAGTATTTT. Translated: CAISDTGISGTQYF.

V is TRBV6-6 and J is TRBJ1-2; perhaps TRBD1 as D (5 bases). Germline V gene data show CDR1 as MNHNY and CDR2 as SVGAGI (reference sequence). Trimming took off 8 bases at V and 5 bases at J, with 15 bases between the two ends. The CDR3 extends over 13 amino acids. CDR3 coding DNA: TGTGCCAGCTCCGACCGGGACGTTTATGGCTACACCTTC. Amino acid sequence: CASSDRDVYGYTF.

This chain connects TRBV18 to TRBJ2-5; D remains unclear. The DNA end is more similar to TRBJ2-7, so the J call may be wrong. Germline V lookup: CDR1 KGHSH, CDR2 LQKENI. The CDR3 runs to 13 residues. This CDR3 is CASSPNPSYEQYF. CDR3 bases: TGTGCCAGCTCACCAAACCCTTCCTACGAGCAGTACTTC.

The chain uses TRBV18 and TRBJ2-4; D may be TRBD2 (5 bases). This CDR3 is built from 15 residues. The ends were cut back, 2 bases at V and 6 bases at J, with 14 bases in the middle. The germline V gene has CDR1 KGHSH and CDR2 LQKENI. For the CDR3, the DNA is TGTGCCAGCTCACCATCGGAGGCCAGCTTAAACATTCAGTACTTC. Translation: CASSPSEASLNIQYF.

This clone was observed a few times. The rearrangement joins TRBV5-6 to TRBJ2-1; no definite D call. V shed 1 base and J shed 0 bases, with 11 bases lying between them. CDR1 SGHDT and CDR2 YYEEEE come from the germline V gene. The CDR3 runs to 16 residues. CDR3 residues: CASSLSQESSYNEQFF. The CDR3, as DNA: TGTGCCAGCAGCTTGAGTCAGGAGAGCTCCTACAATGAGCAGTTCTTC.

The V gene is TRBV6-1, the J gene TRBJ2-7; TRBD1 agrees at 7 bases. The CDR3 consists of 14 residues. The germline gives CDR1 MNHNS, CDR2 SASEGT. The ends lost 5 bases at V and 1 base at J; junction bases unmatched: 5. This chain's CDR3 is CASSHSGGSYEQYV. DNA for the CDR3: TGTGCCAGCAGTCATTCAGGGGGTTCCTACGAGCAGTACGTC.

The chain joins TRBV5-4 to TRBJ1-2; D is ambiguous. Between the trimmed V and J ends, which lost 6 bases and 7 bases, there was a span of 16 bases. The CDR3 is made up of 13 amino acids. The germline CDR1 and CDR2 sequences are SGHNT and YYREEE (reference sequence). The CDR3 coding sequence is TGTGCCAGCAATATAGCGGCAGGAAGTGGCTACACCTTC. Translation gives CASNIAAGSGYTF. The full variable domain, its missing parts supplied by reference TRBV5-4 and TRBJ1-2, is ETGVTQSPTHLIKTRGQQVTLRCSSQSGHNTVSWYQQALGQGPQFIFQYYREEENGRGNFPPRFSGLQFPNYSSELNVNALELDDSALYLCASNIAAGSGYTFGSGTRLTVV.

This rearrangement joins TRBV5-1 to TRBJ2-5, with D maybe TRBD1 (6 bases). This CDR3 is built from 14 residues. Germline loops: CDR1 SGHRS, CDR2 YFSETQ. The ends were cut back, 4 bases at V and 4 bases at J, with 14 bases in the middle. CDR3 in amino acids: CASSHAGTPETQYF. CDR3 in DNA: TGCGCCAGCAGCCATGCCGGGACACCAGAGACCCAGTACTTC.

V is TRBV10-2 and J is TRBJ2-1; 7 nucleotides align to TRBD2. Losses at the gene ends were 8 bases for V and 6 bases for J; bases not matched to a gene: 13. Per the germline V gene, CDR1 is WSHSY and CDR2 is SAAADI. The length of the CDR3 is 15 residues. The CDR3 coding sequence is TGCGCCAGCTTGGGCGCGGGGGTATTAGGCAATGAGCAGTTCTTC. This translates into CASLGAGVLGNEQFF.

This chain links TRBV7-2 with TRBJ1-4, with a possible D match to TRBD1 (5 bases). CDR1 is SGHTA and CDR2 is FQGNSA in the germline V gene. CDR3 length equals 14 residues. Trimming removed 2 bases at V and 5 bases at J, with 9 bases between. The CDR3 is CASSLKGRNEKLFF. DNA for the CDR3: TGTGCCAGCAGCTTAAAGGGGCGGAATGAAAAACTGTTTTTT.

This clone was seen a handful of times. CDR3 bases: TGTGCCAGCAGCTTGGTGAGAGGACCCTCCTACAATGAGCAGTTCTTC. It is translated as CASSLVRGPSYNEQFF. The rearrangement uses TRBV5-6 and TRBJ2-1; no definite D call. CDR1 SGHDT and CDR2 YYEEEE come from the germline V gene. V gave up 0 bases and J gave up 0 bases, with 10 bases separating them. This CDR3 region has 16 residues.

This clone was counted once. V and J are TRBV2 and TRBJ2-7, with unresolved D. V lost 6 bases and J lost 0, with 6 bases in between. The CDR3 contains 12 residues. Germline values: CDR1 SNHLY, CDR2 FYNNEI. The CDR3 DNA is TGTGCCAGCAGAAAAGACTCCTACGAGCAGTACGTC. This translates into CASRKDSYEQYV.

The rearrangement links TRBV2 to TRBJ2-1; 7 nucleotides line up with TRBD2. The CDR3 loop spans 12 amino acids. Per germline, CDR1 SNHLY and CDR2 FYNNEI. V shed 8 bases and J 8 bases; nucleotides not matched to a gene: 6. Here the CDR3 reads CASEAGDYEQFF. CDR3 sequence (DNA): TGTGCCAGCGAGGCGGGAGACTATGAGCAGTTCTTC.

This clone occurred a few times. J is TRBJ2-2 and V is TRBV4-1, with D tentatively TRBD1 (5 bases). The CDR3 runs to 17 residues. V lost 0 bases and J 4 bases, leaving 15 bases between the germline ends. Per germline, CDR1 MGHRA and CDR2 YSYEKL. CDR3 nucleotide sequence: TGCGCCAGCAGCCAAGATAGCCCGTTTGGGGCCACCGGGGAGCTGTTTTTT. Amino acid sequence: CASSQDSPFGATGELFF.

This clone has only one observation. J is TRBJ2-7 and V is TRBV6-5, with 10 bases lining up with TRBD1. The germline CDR1 and CDR2 sequences are MNHEY and SVGAGI. This CDR3 region has 14 residues. V lost 6 bases, J lost 3 bases, and 5 bases stayed unmatched. The CDR3 DNA is TGTGCCAGCAGGATACGGGACAGGGGCTACGAGCAGTACTTC. It is translated as CASRIRDRGYEQYF.

The J gene is TRBJ1-1, the V gene TRBV18; TRBD1 agrees at 7 bases. The CDR3 spans 14 residues. Germline values: CDR1 KGHSH, CDR2 LQKENI. V was pared by 7 bases and J by 4 bases, with 9 bases of the junction left unmatched. This chain's CDR3 is CASLVTGMGTEAFF. CDR3 bases: TGTGCCAGCTTAGTGACAGGGATGGGCACTGAAGCTTTCTTT.

The gene calls are TRBV5-1 and TRBJ2-6; D possibly corresponds to TRBD1 (6 bases). Germline CDR1 is SGHRS and CDR2 is YFSETQ. CDR3 size: 16 residues. The ends were cut back, 2 bases at V and 0 bases at J, with 9 bases in the middle. The CDR3 reads CASSFLGGSGANVLTF. For the CDR3, the DNA is TGCGCCAGCAGCTTTTTAGGGGGCTCTGGGGCCAACGTCCTGACTTTC.

The chain employs TRBV19 and TRBJ1-1; a weak D match, TRBD1 (5 bases). The CDR3 has 14 amino acids. CDR1 LNHDA and CDR2 SQIVND come from the germline V gene (reference sequence). Trimming shortened V by 4 bases and J by 1 base, and 10 bases separated the two germline ends. The CDR3 DNA sequence: TGTGCCAGTAGTAGGGGCCAGGAGAACACTGAAGCTTTCTTT. Amino acids: CASSRGQENTEAFF.

The V gene is TRBV5-1, the J gene TRBJ2-1; D not resolved. V lost 1 base and J 5 bases, leaving 4 bases between the germline ends. The CDR3 is 12 amino acids. Germline assignment: CDR1 SGHRS and CDR2 YFSETQ. CDR3 amino acids: CASSLWNNEQFF. The CDR3 coding sequence is TGCGCCAGCAGCTTGTGGAACAATGAGCAGTTCTTC.